This T cell receptor (beta chain) was found in a study of human T cells and chemical hapten exposure. Study summary: Patch tests applied 0.01% DPC to the upper back, read at 6 days.

V was trimmed by 3 bases and J by 6 bases, leaving 14 bases between them. The CDR3 is 14 residues long. The V gene's germline CDR1 is SGHVS and CDR2 FQNEAQ. This clonotype was observed many times. Time point denoted: patch test 3, about 24 weeks after DPC sensitization. Treatment reported: therapeutic diphenylcyclopropenone sensitization with weekly scalp DPC. Alopecia patients, 18 to 70 years old and DPC-suitable, served as donors. Within the library, unique molecular identifiers were attached to each individual cDNA molecule. One entry per CDR3 protein results from TCRdb running MiXCR on the RACE reads. This table has some 71,000 distinct CDR3 sequences, approximately 10% appearing once.

This sample comprised whole blood, obtained in connection with sensitization to the hapten diphenylcyclopropenone (DPC). The gene calls are TRBV7-8 and TRBJ1-2; no firm D call. The TCR sequence derives from a woman in her fifties or sixties with alopecia areata. Some clones in this sample may be carry-over from other donors' samples. The CDR3 protein is CASSFPLEADGYTF. CDR3 sequence (DNA): TGTGCCAGCAGCTTCCCATTAGAAGCGGATGGCTACACCTTC. Looking up the rest from reference TRBV7-8 and TRBJ1-2 gives the full variable domain: GAGVSQSPRYKVAKRGQDVALRCDPISGHVSLFWYQQALGQGPEFLTYFQNEAQLDKSGLPSDRFFAERPEGSVSTLKIQRTQQEDSAVYLCASSFPLEADGYTFGSGTRLTVV.